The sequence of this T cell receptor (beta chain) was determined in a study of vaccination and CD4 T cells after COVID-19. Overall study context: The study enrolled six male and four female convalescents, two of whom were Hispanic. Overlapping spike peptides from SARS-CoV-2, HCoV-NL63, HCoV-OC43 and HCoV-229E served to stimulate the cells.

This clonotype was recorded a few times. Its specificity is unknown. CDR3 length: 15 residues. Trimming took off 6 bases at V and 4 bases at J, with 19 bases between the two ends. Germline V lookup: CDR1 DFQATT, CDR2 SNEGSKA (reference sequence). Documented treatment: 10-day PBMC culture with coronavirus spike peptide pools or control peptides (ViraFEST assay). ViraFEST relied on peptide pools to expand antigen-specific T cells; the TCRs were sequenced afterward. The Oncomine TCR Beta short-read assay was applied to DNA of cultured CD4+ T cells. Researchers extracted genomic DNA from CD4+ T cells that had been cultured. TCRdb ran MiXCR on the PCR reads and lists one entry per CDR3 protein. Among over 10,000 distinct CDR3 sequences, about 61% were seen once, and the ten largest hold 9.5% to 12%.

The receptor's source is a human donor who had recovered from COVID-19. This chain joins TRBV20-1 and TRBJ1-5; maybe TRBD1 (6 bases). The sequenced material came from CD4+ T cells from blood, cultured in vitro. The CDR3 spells CSAREPGGLNQPQHF. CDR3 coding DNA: TGCAGTGCGCGGGAGCCGGGGGGGCTGAATCAGCCCCAGCATTTT.